A single sample gave rise to the 30 T cell receptor beta chains below, sequenced in a study of OX40 agonist ivuxolimab in advanced cancers. Libraries were made using the immunoSEQ multiplex PCR assay. TCRdb holds this immuneACCESS table with in-frame rearrangements only. Some clones are missing; in checked studies, unresolved V genes explain under half, and the rest has no known cause. The sample table records over 40,000 clones; approximately 88% of these occur just once. The ten largest clones take up about 23% of the sample. Sequenced here: CD4+ or CD8+ T cells sorted from blood, sampled in a trial of the OX40 agonist ivuxolimab. The receptors originated from an adult with an advanced solid tumor such as melanoma, head and neck, liver or kidney cancer.

The J gene is TRBJ1-1, the V gene TRBV7-9; 7 positions match TRBD1. Germline CDR1 and CDR2: SEHNR and FQNEAQ (reference sequence). V dropped 3 bases and J dropped 0; count of bases not matched to a gene: 4. This CDR3 is built from 15 residues. In DNA form, the CDR3 reads TGTGCCAGCAGCTTGTGGGACAGTATGAACACTGAAGCTTTCTTT. Amino acid sequence: CASSLWDSMNTEAFF.

This clone showed up just once. This sequence joins TRBV4-1 and TRBJ2-7; no definite D call. Germline-derived CDR1 and CDR2 are MGHRA and YSYEKL. The CDR3 runs 14 residues. V gave up 1 base and J gave up 0 bases, with 7 bases separating them. Here the CDR3 reads CASSQVRSSYEQYF. The CDR3 DNA reads TGCGCCAGCAGCCAAGTGCGGAGCTCCTACGAGCAGTACTTC.

The chain employs TRBV27 and TRBJ2-7; either TRBD1 or TRBD2 may fit D (5 bases each). Germline CDR1 MNHEY, CDR2 SMNVEV (reference sequence). Trimming removed 7 bases from V and 3 bases from J, with 16 bases in between. The CDR3 spans 14 residues. CDR3 in amino acids: CASKLGLADYEQYF. CDR3 nucleotide sequence: TGTGCCAGCAAACTGGGGCTAGCCGACTACGAGCAGTACTTC.

This chain links TRBV5-6 with TRBJ2-7; unclear D gene. V lost 4 bases and J lost 2, with 7 bases in between. Germline CDR1 is SGHDT and CDR2 is YYEEEE. The CDR3 has 12 residues. In DNA, the CDR3 is TGTGCCAGCAGCGTAGCCGCCTACGAGCAGTACTTC. This gives the protein CASSVAAYEQYF. Full variable domain (missing parts from reference TRBV5-6 and TRBJ2-7): DAGVTQSPTHLIKTRGQQVTLRCSPKSGHDTVSWYQQALGQGPQFIFQYYEEEERQRGNFPDRFSGHQFPNYSSELNVNALLLGDSALYLCASSVAAYEQYFGPGTRLTVT.

The chain combines TRBV2 with TRBJ1-2, with a tentative D call TRBD1 (6 bases). CDR3 size: 14 residues. V lost 11 bases and J 4 bases, leaving 20 bases between the germline ends. In germline, CDR1 is SNHLY, CDR2 FYNNEI. CDR3 sequence reads: CAGTEQGGTYGYTF. CDR3 nucleotide sequence: TGTGCCGGGACTGAACAGGGAGGGACCTATGGCTACACCTTC.

The chain couples TRBV30 to TRBJ2-5; D is undetermined. Germline-derived CDR1 and CDR2 are GTSNPN and SVGIG (reference sequence). Trimming shortened V by 3 bases and J by 4 bases, and 3 bases separated the two germline ends. The CDR3 has 10 amino acids. The CDR3: CAWRAETQYF. The CDR3 DNA follows: TGTGCCTGGAGGGCAGAGACCCAGTACTTC.

CDR3 protein: CASSLTSGSMETQYF. As DNA, the CDR3 is TGTGCCAGCAGCCTGACTAGCGGGAGTATGGAGACCCAGTACTTC. The chain carries TRBV6-4 and TRBJ2-5; TRBD2 matches at 12 bases. The CDR3 spans 15 residues. Germline CDR1 is MRHNA and CDR2 is SNTAGT. With V trimmed by 6 bases and J by 5 bases, 7 bases remained unmatched.

This chain joins TRBV6-1 and TRBJ2-1, with D unclear. V was pared by 6 bases and J by 7 bases, with 19 bases between. This CDR3 has 15 amino acids. Looked up from germline, CDR1 is MNHNS and CDR2 is SASEGT. As DNA, the CDR3 is TGTGCCAGCAGCCCTATATACCGGGCTAGTAATGAGCAGTTCTTC. This codes for CASSPIYRASNEQFF.

The rearrangement joins TRBV27 to TRBJ2-5, with 9 positions matching TRBD2. The CDR3 loop spans 14 amino acids. V was pared by 5 bases and J by 3 bases, with 4 bases of the junction left unmatched. Looked up from germline, CDR1 is MNHEY and CDR2 is SMNVEV (reference sequence). CDR3 nucleotides: TGTGCCAGCAGTCCGTTAGCGGGAGAAGAGACCCAGTACTTC. Its protein is CASSPLAGEETQYF.

A word on this clone: This CDR3 is also generated by other DNA sequences in the sample. The DNA for the CDR3 is TGTGCCAGCAGCTTCGGGACCCTCTACGAGCAGTACTTC. It translates to CASSFGTLYEQYF. The V gene is TRBV11-2, the J gene TRBJ2-7; D may match TRBD1 or TRBD2 (5 bases each). The germline V and J ends were trimmed by 3 bases and 3 bases, with 9 bases remaining between them. Germline V lookup: CDR1 SGHAT, CDR2 FQNNGV. The CDR3 sequence is 13 residues long.

The chain has TRBV28 and TRBJ2-7; TRBD2 agrees at 12 bases. The V gene's germline CDR1 is MDHEN and CDR2 SYDVKM. Trimming cost V 4 bases and J 0 bases; bases outside gene matches: 13. The CDR3 runs to 19 residues. The CDR3 protein is CASSSIMTSGSVFSYEQYF. In nucleotides, the CDR3 is TGTGCCAGCAGTTCTATTATGACTAGCGGGAGCGTATTCTCCTACGAGCAGTACTTC.

This chain uses TRBV4-1 with TRBJ2-2, with D possibly being TRBD1 (6 bases). Germline CDR1 MGHRA, CDR2 YSYEKL. The CDR3 has 17 amino acids. V lost 6 bases and J lost 4, with 21 bases in between. CDR3 residues: CASSPPGHLGSTGELFF. The CDR3, as DNA: TGCGCCAGCAGTCCACCGGGACATCTTGGCTCCACCGGGGAGCTGTTTTTT.

This clone was counted a single time. The chain joins TRBV28 to TRBJ2-7, with D perhaps TRBD1 or TRBD2 (5 bases each). Per germline, CDR1 MDHEN and CDR2 SYDVKM. V lost 2 bases and J 3 bases, leaving 11 bases between the germline ends. The CDR3 totals 14 residues. The CDR3 DNA reads as TGTGCCAGCAGTTTACGGGACGGCGTCTACGAGCAGTACTTC. It codes for CASSLRDGVYEQYF.

Only one count was recorded for this clone. The chain has TRBV25-1 and TRBJ2-7; 7 positions match TRBD1. The germline CDR1 and CDR2 sequences are MGHDK and SYGVNS. The CDR3 has 15 amino acids. The V gene end was trimmed by 5 bases and the J gene end by 3 bases; junction bases not matched to a gene: 10. The CDR3 reads CASSPSGGESYEQYF. CDR3 sequence (DNA): TGTGCCAGCAGTCCCTCAGGGGGAGAGAGCTACGAGCAGTACTTC.

This chain links TRBV7-3 with TRBJ2-3, with TRBD2 matching over 7 bases. Germline CDR1 is SGHTA and CDR2 is FQGTGA. This CDR3 region has 17 residues. The V gene end was trimmed by 4 bases and the J gene end by 1 base; junction bases not matched to a gene: 11. The CDR3 nucleotides are TGTGCCAGCAGCTCCCCCCCGGAGGGAGGGGGCACAGATACGCAGTATTTT. It codes for CASSSPPEGGGTDTQYF.

The rearrangement uses TRBV18 and TRBJ2-2, with no clear D. The length of the CDR3 is 14 residues. Trimming left V 0 bases short and J 4 bases short, with 6 bases between. Germline-derived CDR1 and CDR2 are KGHSH and LQKENI. The CDR3 DNA is TGTGCCAGCTCACCACCGATATCCACCGGGGAGCTGTTTTTT. As protein: CASSPPISTGELFF.

The chain carries TRBV11-2 and TRBJ2-1; 9 bases are a match to TRBD2. CDR3 length: 19 residues. Germline V gene sequence: CDR1 SGHAT, CDR2 FQNNGV. The V segment lost 5 bases and the J segment 0 bases; nucleotides outside the gene matches: 14. The CDR3 sequence: CASSRTTAAGGVSYNEQFF. The CDR3 bases are TGTGCCAGCAGCCGCACAACGGCGGCGGGAGGGGTCTCCTACAATGAGCAGTTCTTC. Using reference TRBV11-2 and TRBJ2-1 for the parts outside the CDR3, the full variable domain is EAGVAQSPRYKIIEKRQSVAFWCNPISGHATLYWYQQILGQGPKLLIQFQNNGVVDDSQLPKDRFSAERLKGVDSTLKIQPAKLEDSAVYLCASSRTTAAGGVSYNEQFFGPGTRLTVL.

This rearrangement joins TRBV28 to TRBJ1-3; D gene ambiguous. V was cut by 6 bases and J by 0 bases, with 9 bases left in between. Germline V gene lookup returns CDR1 MDHEN and CDR2 SYDVKM. The CDR3 totals 14 residues. DNA for the CDR3: TGTGCCAGCAGCACCCTGTTCTCTGGAAACACCATATATTTT. As protein: CASSTLFSGNTIYF.

This chain uses TRBV28 with TRBJ1-1; tentatively, D is TRBD1 (5 bases). CDR1 and CDR2 (germline): MDHEN, SYDVKM. Trimming left V 7 bases short and J 7 bases short, with 22 bases between. The CDR3 runs to 15 residues. In DNA form, the CDR3 reads TGTGCCAGCACCGACCGGGGGGTGGGGGTCAATGAAGCTTTCTTT. The encoded protein is CASTDRGVGVNEAFF. The whole variable domain, filled in from reference TRBV28 and TRBJ1-1, reads DVKVTQSSRYLVKRTGEKVFLECVQDMDHENMFWYRQDPGLGLRLIYFSYDVKMKEKGDIPEGYSVSREKKERFSLILESASTNQTSMYLCASTDRGVGVNEAFFGQGTRLTVV.

This clone was observed a single time. The chain is built from TRBV19 and TRBJ1-4; possible D gene TRBD1, 6 bases. This CDR3 is 16 amino acids long. V was shortened by 6 bases and J by 4 bases, with 18 bases between the two germline ends. Germline V gives CDR1 LNHDA, CDR2 SQIVND (reference sequence). The CDR3 nucleotides read TGTGCCAGTAGCCTTGTTAACAGGGATTATAATGAAAAACTGTTTTTT. Its protein is CASSLVNRDYNEKLFF.

In its sample, this clone is medium-sized. The chain combines TRBV10-3 with TRBJ2-3, with 9 bases that match TRBD2. The V segment lost 5 bases and the J segment 0 bases; nucleotides outside the gene matches: 0. CDR3 size: 14 residues. The germline CDR1 and CDR2 sequences are ENHRY and SYGVKD. The CDR3 here is CAISTSGSTDTQYF. The CDR3, as DNA: TGTGCCATCAGTACTAGCGGGAGCACAGATACGCAGTATTTT.

V usage is TRBV13 and J usage is TRBJ2-2; 9 nucleotides align to TRBD2. Per the germline V gene, CDR1 is PRHDT and CDR2 is FYEKMQ (reference sequence). The CDR3 has 17 residues. V gave up 0 bases and J gave up 4 bases; unmatched junction bases: 6. The CDR3 sequence is CASSLGREGQGTGELFF. The CDR3 DNA is TGTGCCAGCAGCTTAGGGCGGGAGGGCCAAGGCACCGGGGAGCTGTTTTTT.

The chain couples TRBV5-8 to TRBJ1-5; a weak D match, TRBD1 (6 bases). This CDR3 is 16 amino acids long. The germline gives CDR1 SGHTS, CDR2 YDEGEE. V was shortened by 0 bases and J by 0 bases, with 10 bases between the two germline ends. For the CDR3, the DNA is TGTGCCAGCAGCTTGGGACAGGTCGATAGCAATCAGCCCCAGCATTTT. This sequence encodes CASSLGQVDSNQPQHF. Variable domain in full (rest from reference TRBV5-8 and TRBJ1-5): EAGVTQSPTHLIKTRGQQATLRCSPISGHTSVYWYQQALGLGLQFLLWYDEGEERNRGNFPPRFSGRQFPNYSSELNVNALELEDSALYLCASSLGQVDSNQPQHFGDGTRLSIL.

This clone was counted a single time. This chain links TRBV9 with TRBJ2-6; TRBD1 matches 11 bases. Losses at the gene ends were 2 bases for V and 0 bases for J; bases not matched to a gene: 1. This CDR3 region has 17 residues. CDR1 and CDR2 (germline): SGDLS, YYNGEE. The CDR3 coding sequence is TGTGCCAGCAGCGTGGACAGGGGGCTCTCTGGGGCCAACGTCCTGACTTTC. Translation gives CASSVDRGLSGANVLTF.

Judged by abundance, this clone is large. The chain links TRBV7-9 to TRBJ1-2; TRBD1 might be the D (5 bases). V lost 4 bases and J lost 3, with 12 bases in between. This CDR3 is 14 amino acids long. CDR1 is SEHNR and CDR2 is FQNEAQ in the germline V gene (reference sequence). This CDR3 is CASSSSGADYGYTF. For the CDR3, the DNA is TGTGCCAGCAGCTCATCCGGGGCGGACTATGGCTACACCTTC.

There are many counts of this clone. The chain employs TRBV6-5 and TRBJ2-3, with D unresolved. The CDR3 runs 13 residues. From germline, CDR1 is MNHEY and CDR2 SVGAGI. The V and J ends lost 7 bases and 3 bases respectively, with 11 bases between them. Here the CDR3 reads CASTPAGTDTQYF. CDR3 coding DNA: TGTGCCAGCACCCCCGCCGGGACAGATACGCAGTATTTT.

This clone was seen more than once but under ten times. V gene TRBV27 combines with J gene TRBJ1-1; a weak D match, TRBD1 (5 bases). In germline, CDR1 is MNHEY, CDR2 SMNVEV (reference sequence). The CDR3 is 12 amino acids. The germline V and J ends were trimmed by 2 bases and 8 bases, with 9 bases remaining between them. The CDR3 DNA sequence: TGTGCCAGCAGTTTACTGACAGAAGAAGCTTTCTTT. This sequence encodes CASSLLTEEAFF.

The rearrangement joins TRBV7-9 to TRBJ1-1, with 9 bases that match TRBD1. The length of the CDR3 is 15 residues. The germline gives CDR1 SEHNR, CDR2 FQNEAQ (reference sequence). The V segment lost 5 bases and the J segment 4 bases; nucleotides outside the gene matches: 8. The CDR3 region is CASSPQGAQITEAFF. The DNA of the CDR3 is TGTGCCAGCAGCCCACAGGGGGCGCAGATCACTGAAGCTTTCTTT.

The genes are TRBV4-1 and TRBJ2-4, with D perhaps TRBD1 or TRBD2 (5 bases each). Germline CDR1 MGHRA, CDR2 YSYEKL. The CDR3 covers 18 residues. V was cut by 2 bases and J by 0 bases, with 17 bases left in between. The CDR3 protein is CASSQKSSGPLAKNIQYF. Written as DNA, the CDR3 is TGCGCCAGCAGCCAAAAAAGCTCGGGGCCCCTAGCCAAAAACATTCAGTACTTC.

This chain joins TRBV9 and TRBJ2-2; D gene uncertain. This CDR3 comprises 12 residues. The germline CDR1 and CDR2 sequences are SGDLS and YYNGEE. V was pared by 4 bases and J by 7 bases, with 8 bases between. The CDR3 DNA sequence: TGTGCCAGCAGCCTCACAAACGGGGAGCTGTTTTTT. Amino acids: CASSLTNGELFF.